This TCR beta chain was profiled in a study of radiation and T cells in renal cell carcinoma. General observations from the study: In blood, top tumor clones expanded by 2 weeks, shrinking by 4.

Time point here: blood 4 weeks post-SBRT, at nephrectomy. Documented treatment: 15 Gy SBRT to primary tumor, nephrectomy 4 weeks later. Nephrectomy followed 15 Gy stereotactic body radiation by 4 weeks. Radiation-treated patients gave blood at baseline, week 2 and week 4. The tumor was a clear cell renal cell carcinoma. Profiled with immunoSEQ multiplex PCR; TCRdb holds only in-frame clones, not every one. This table has about 83,000 clones, approximately 87% appearing once. The CDR3 covers 13 residues. Per germline, CDR1 SEHNR and CDR2 FQNEAQ (reference sequence). Germline trimming cut 7 bases from V and 8 bases from J; bases unmatched to any gene: 7. Note on this clone: Antigen unknown.

The V and J genes are TRBV7-9 and TRBJ2-1; 8 bases match TRBD2. Here the sequenced sample was blood, taken from a patient whose treatment included radiotherapy and nephrectomy. This clonotype was sampled from a woman between 55 and 75 years old with renal cell carcinoma. The CDR3 here is CASTTGGRDEQFF. CDR3 nucleotide sequence: TGTGCCAGCACAACGGGGGGGCGGGATGAGCAGTTCTTC.